Included here is one T cell receptor beta chain sequence, with context. This entry belongs to a study of T cell repertoires in cytomegalovirus infection. One entry per CDR3 protein, called by TCRdb with MiXCR from the reads. The sample consists of almost 500,000 distinct CDR3 sequences, around 11% of them appearing once. Germline CDR1 is LGHNA and CDR2 is YNFKEQ. This CDR3 has 17 amino acids. V dropped 0 bases and J dropped 10 bases, with 22 bases sitting between them. Sample: PBMCs. This sequence joins TRBV4-2 and TRBJ1-5; a weak D match, TRBD1 (5 bases). The receptor was derived from a human donor in good health (CMV status not recorded). Some clones in this sample may be carry-over from other donors' samples. The CDR3 region has the DNA TGTGCCAGCAGCCAAGACCGCCTTAGGGGCGGTTTTCTTCCCCAGCATTTT. This encodes CASSQDRLRGGFLPQHF.